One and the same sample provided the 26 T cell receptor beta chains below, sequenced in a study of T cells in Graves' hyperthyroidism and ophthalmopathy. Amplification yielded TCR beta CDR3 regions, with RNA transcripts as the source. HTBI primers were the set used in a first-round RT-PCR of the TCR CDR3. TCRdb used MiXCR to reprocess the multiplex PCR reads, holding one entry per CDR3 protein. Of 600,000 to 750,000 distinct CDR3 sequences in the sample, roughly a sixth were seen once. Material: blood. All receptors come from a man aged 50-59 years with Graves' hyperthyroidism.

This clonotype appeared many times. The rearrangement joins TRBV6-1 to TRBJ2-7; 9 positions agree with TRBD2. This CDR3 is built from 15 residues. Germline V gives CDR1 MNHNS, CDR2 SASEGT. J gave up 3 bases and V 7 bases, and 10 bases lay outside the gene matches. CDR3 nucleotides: TGTGCCAGCAATCTAGCGGGATCGGGGAACTACGAGCAGTACTTC. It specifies CASNLAGSGNYEQYF.

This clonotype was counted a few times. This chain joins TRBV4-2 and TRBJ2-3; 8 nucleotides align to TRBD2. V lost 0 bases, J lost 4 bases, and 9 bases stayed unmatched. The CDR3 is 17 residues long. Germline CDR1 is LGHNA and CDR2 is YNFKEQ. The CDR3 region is CASSQEVLAGFPDTQYF. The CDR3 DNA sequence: TGTGCCAGCAGCCAAGAGGTATTAGCGGGATTCCCAGATACGCAGTATTTT.

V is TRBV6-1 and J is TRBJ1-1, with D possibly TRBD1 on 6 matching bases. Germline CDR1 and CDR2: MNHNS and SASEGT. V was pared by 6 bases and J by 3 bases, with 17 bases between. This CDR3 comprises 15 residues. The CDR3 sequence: CASRTLGQGYTEAFF. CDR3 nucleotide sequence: TGTGCCAGCAGAACACTGGGGCAGGGGTACACTGAAGCTTTCTTT.

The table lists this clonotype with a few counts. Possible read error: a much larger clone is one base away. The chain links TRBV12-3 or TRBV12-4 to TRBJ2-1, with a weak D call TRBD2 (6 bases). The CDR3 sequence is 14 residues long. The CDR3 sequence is CASSQLADHNERFF. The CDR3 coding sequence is TGTGCCAGCAGTCAACTAGCCGATCACAATGAGCGGTTCTTC.

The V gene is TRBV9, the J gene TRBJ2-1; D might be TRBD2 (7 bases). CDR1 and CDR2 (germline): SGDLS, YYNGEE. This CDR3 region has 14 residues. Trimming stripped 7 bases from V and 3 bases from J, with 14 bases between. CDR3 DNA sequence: TGTGCCAGCGGGGGGGGCGAGGTCTACAATGAGCAGTTCTTC. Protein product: CASGGGEVYNEQFF.

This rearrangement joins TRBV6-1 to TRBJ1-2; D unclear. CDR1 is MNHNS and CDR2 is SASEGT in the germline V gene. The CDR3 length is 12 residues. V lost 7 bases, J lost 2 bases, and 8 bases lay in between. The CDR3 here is CASIGSNYGYTF. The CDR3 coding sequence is TGTGCCAGCATTGGCAGCAACTATGGCTACACCTTC.

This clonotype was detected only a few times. Written as DNA, the CDR3 is TGTGCCAGCAGTCCTCACGCCGAGGGCTATGGCTACACCTTC. Protein sequence: CASSPHAEGYGYTF. This chain connects TRBV25-1 to TRBJ1-2; D gene uncertain. The CDR3 has 14 residues. In germline, CDR1 is MGHDK, CDR2 SYGVNS. The V gene lost 5 bases and the J gene lost 4 bases, with 14 bases spanning the gap.

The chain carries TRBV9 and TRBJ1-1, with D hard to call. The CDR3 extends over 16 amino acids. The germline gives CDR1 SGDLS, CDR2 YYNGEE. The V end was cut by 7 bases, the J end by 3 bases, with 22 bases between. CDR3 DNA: TGTGCCAGCGCTACCCGACGGCCCAAACGGGACACTGAAGCTTTCTTT. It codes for CASATRRPKRDTEAFF.

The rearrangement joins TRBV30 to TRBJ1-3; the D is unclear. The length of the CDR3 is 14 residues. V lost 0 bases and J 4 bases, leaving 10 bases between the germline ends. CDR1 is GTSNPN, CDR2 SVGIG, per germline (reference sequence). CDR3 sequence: CAWSVATRGNTIYF. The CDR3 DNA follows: TGTGCCTGGAGTGTAGCGACGAGAGGAAACACCATATATTTT.

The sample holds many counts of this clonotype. Here the CDR3 reads CASRTYRGRGAYEQYF. CDR3 nucleotides: TGTGCCAGCAGAACCTACAGGGGTCGGGGGGCCTACGAGCAGTACTTC. The V and J genes are TRBV12-3 or TRBV12-4 and TRBJ2-7; D may be TRBD1 or TRBD2 (7 bases each). The CDR3 is made up of 16 amino acids. The ends were cut back, 6 bases at V and 2 bases at J, with 20 bases in the middle.

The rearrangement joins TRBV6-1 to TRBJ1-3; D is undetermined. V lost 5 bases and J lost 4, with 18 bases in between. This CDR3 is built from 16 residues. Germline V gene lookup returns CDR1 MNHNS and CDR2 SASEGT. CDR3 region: CASSLPVTERGNTIYF. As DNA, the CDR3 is TGTGCCAGCAGTCTCCCGGTCACCGAACGAGGAAACACCATATATTTT.

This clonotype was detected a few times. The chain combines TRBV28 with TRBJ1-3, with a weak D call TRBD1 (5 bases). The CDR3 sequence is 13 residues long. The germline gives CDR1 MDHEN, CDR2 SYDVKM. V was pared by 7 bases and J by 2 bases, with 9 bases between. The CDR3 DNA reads TGTGCCAGCATCGACAGTACTGGAAACACCATATATTTT. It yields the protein CASIDSTGNTIYF.

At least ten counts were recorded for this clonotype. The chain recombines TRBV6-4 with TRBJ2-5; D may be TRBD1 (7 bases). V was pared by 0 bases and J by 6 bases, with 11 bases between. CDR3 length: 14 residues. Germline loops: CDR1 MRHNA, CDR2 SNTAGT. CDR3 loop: CASSDSQGRKTQYF. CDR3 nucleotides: TGTGCCAGCAGTGACTCACAGGGGAGGAAGACCCAGTACTTC.

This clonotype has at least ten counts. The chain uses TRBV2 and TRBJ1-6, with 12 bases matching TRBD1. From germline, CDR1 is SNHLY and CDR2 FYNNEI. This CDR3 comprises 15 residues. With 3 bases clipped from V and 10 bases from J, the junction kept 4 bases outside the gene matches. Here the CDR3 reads CASSERGTGGSPLHF. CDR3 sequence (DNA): TGTGCCAGCAGTGAGAGGGGGACAGGGGGCTCACCCCTCCACTTT.

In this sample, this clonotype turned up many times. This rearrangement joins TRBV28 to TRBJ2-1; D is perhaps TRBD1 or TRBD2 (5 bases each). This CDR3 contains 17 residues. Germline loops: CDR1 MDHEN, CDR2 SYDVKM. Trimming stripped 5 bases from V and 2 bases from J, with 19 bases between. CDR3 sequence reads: CASSPGWGMRAYNEQFF. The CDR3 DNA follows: TGTGCCAGCAGTCCCGGTTGGGGGATGAGGGCCTACAATGAGCAGTTCTTC.

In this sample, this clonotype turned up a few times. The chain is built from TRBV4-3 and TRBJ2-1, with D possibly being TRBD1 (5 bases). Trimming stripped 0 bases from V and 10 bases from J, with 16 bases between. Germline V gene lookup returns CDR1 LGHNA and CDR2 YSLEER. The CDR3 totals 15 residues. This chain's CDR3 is CASSQDRVGLREQFF. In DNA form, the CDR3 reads TGCGCCAGCAGCCAAGATCGCGTGGGGCTCAGAGAGCAGTTCTTC.

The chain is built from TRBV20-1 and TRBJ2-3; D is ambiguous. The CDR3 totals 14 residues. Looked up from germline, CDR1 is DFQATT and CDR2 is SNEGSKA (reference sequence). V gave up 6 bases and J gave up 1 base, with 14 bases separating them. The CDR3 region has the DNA TGCAGTGCGGTAGGAACATCGCGCACAGATACGCAGTATTTT. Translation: CSAVGTSRTDTQYF.

This chain's CDR3 is CSARKELVHGYTF. CDR3 sequence (DNA): TGCAGTGCTAGGAAGGAGTTAGTACACGGCTACACCTTC. V gene TRBV20-1 combines with J gene TRBJ1-2; D uncertain. The ends were cut back, 3 bases at V and 8 bases at J, with 16 bases in the middle. The CDR3 sequence is 13 residues long. Germline V gene data show CDR1 as DFQATT and CDR2 as SNEGSKA (reference sequence).

Here the CDR3 DNA reads TGTGCCGTAAGTCTGGGACAGGGCTATGGTGAGCAGTTCTTC. Amino acids: CAVSLGQGYGEQFF. The gene calls are TRBV7-6 and TRBJ2-1; TRBD1 matches at 9 bases. This CDR3 has 14 amino acids. The germline CDR1 and CDR2 sequences are SGHVS and FNYEAQ. After removal of 11 bases from V and 9 bases from J, the junction contained 14 bases not matched to a gene.

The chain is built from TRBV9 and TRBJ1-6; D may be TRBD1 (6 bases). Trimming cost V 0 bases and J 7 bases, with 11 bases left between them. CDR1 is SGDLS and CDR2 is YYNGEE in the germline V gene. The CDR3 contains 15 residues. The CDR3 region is CASSVGPQGNSPLHF. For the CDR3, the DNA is TGTGCCAGCAGCGTAGGCCCCCAGGGGAATTCACCCCTCCACTTT.

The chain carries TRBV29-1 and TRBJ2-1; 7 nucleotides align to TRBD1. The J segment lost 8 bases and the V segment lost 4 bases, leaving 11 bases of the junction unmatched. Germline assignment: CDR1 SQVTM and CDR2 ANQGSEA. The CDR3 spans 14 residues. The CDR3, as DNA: TGCAGCGTTGCCCGGGACAGATCAATGGATGAGCAGTTCTTC. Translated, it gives CSVARDRSMDEQFF.

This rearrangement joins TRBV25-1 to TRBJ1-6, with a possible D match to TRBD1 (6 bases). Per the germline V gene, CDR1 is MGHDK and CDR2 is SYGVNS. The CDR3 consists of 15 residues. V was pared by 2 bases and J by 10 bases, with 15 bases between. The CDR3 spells CASSEVKGVGSPLHF. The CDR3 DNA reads TGTGCCAGCAGTGAAGTTAAGGGGGTGGGCTCACCCCTCCACTTT. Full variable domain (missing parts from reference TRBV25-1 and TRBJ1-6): EADIYQTPRYLVIGTGKKITLECSQTMGHDKMYWYQQDPGMELHLIHYSYGVNSTEKGDLSSESTVSRIRTEHFPLTLESARPSHTSQYLCASSEVKGVGSPLHFGNGTRLTVT.

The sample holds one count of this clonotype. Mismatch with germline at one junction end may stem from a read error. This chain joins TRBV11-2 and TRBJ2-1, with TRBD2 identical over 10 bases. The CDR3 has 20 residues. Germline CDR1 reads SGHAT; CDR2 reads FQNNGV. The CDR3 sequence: CVSQLKILVPGLARINEQFF. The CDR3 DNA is TGTGTCAGCCAGCTTAAGATTTTAGTCCCGGGACTAGCGCGGATCAATGAGCAGTTCTTC.

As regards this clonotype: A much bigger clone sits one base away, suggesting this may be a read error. In nucleotides, the CDR3 is TGTGCCAGCAGCAGAGACAGGGGAATCTCTGGGGCCAACGTCCCGACTTTC. Its protein is CASSRDRGISGANVPTF. V gene TRBV11-2 combines with J gene TRBJ2-6, with 8 bases aligning to TRBD1. Germline-derived CDR1 and CDR2 are SGHAT and FQNNGV. This CDR3 comprises 17 residues.

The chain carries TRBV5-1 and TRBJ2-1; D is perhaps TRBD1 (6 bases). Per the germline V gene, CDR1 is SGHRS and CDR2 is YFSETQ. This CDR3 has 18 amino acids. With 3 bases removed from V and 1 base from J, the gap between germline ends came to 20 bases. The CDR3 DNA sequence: TGCGCCAGCAGCTCGGACGGACCAGGGGTCGGTTCCTACAATGAGCAGTTCTTC. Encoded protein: CASSSDGPGVGSYNEQFF.

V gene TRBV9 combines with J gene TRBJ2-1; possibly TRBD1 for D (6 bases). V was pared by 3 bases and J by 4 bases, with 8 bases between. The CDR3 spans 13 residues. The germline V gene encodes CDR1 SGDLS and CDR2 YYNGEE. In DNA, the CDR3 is TGTGCCAGCAGCGCCAGGGGATACAATGAGCAGTTCTTC. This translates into CASSARGYNEQFF.